The source of this TCR beta chain is a study of cytomegalovirus exposure and HLA in healthy donors. Study at large: Earlier findings included some 120 million unique TCR beta sequences obtained from about 179 million T cells. Of all 400 or so donors who were genotyped, roughly 85% belonged to the Caucasian-associated ancestry cluster.

The CDR3 loop spans 12 amino acids. Germline-derived CDR1 and CDR2 are SQVTM and ANQGSEA. V dropped 4 bases and J dropped 6; count of bases not matched to a gene: 5. Vbeta (60) and Jbeta (13) primers were used in the PCR. The data were produced by immunoSEQ multiplex PCR, yet TCRdb's version contains in-frame clones alone and is incomplete. The table records 150,000 to 200,000 clones, 85% to 90% of them present only once. Whole-study results and caveats: In presence/absence analyses, roughly uniform sequencing depth across donors was assumed. The study labeled roughly 160 TCR beta chains cytomegalovirus-associated.

As to this clone: What it recognizes is unknown.

The source is a woman between 18 and 29 years old in good health and CMV-seronegative. V is TRBV29-1 and J is TRBJ2-7, with 8 bases matching TRBD1. The sequenced material came from PBMCs. CDR3: CSVARGQAEQYF. CDR3 coding DNA: TGCAGCGTTGCCAGGGGGCAGGCCGAGCAGTACTTC.